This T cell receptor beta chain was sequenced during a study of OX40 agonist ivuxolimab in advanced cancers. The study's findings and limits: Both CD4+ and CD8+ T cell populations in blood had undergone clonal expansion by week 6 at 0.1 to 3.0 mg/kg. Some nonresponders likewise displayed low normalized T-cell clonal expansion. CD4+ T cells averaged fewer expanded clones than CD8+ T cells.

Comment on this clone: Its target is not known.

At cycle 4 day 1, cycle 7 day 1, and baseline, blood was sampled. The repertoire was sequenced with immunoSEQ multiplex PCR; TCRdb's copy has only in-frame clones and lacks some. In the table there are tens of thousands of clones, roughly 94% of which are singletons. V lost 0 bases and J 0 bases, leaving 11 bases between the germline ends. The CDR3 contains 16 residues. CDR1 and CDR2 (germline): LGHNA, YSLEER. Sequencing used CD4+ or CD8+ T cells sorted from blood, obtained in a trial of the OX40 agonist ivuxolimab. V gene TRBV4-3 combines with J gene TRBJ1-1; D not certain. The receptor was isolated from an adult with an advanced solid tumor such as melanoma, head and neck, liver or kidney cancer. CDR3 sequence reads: CASSQDPGGMNTEAFF. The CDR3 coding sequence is TGCGCCAGCAGCCAAGATCCGGGCGGAATGAACACTGAAGCTTTCTTT.